This TCR beta chain was recovered during a study of control samples from healthy donors and cancer patients. TCRdb's copy holds only in-frame clones and misses some; the assay was immunoSEQ multiplex PCR. Altogether about 150,000 clones are present, roughly 92% being singletons, with the ten largest covering roughly 0.7%. In germline, CDR1 is PRHDT, CDR2 FYEKMQ (reference sequence). V shed 3 bases, J shed 7 bases, and the junction held 7 bases outside the gene matches. The CDR3 runs 15 residues. This TCR derives from a young woman in good health. The chain is built from TRBV13 and TRBJ2-1; 9 nucleotides agree with TRBD2. Sequencing input: blood. This CDR3 reads CASSFGLAGSNEQFF. In DNA form, the CDR3 reads TGTGCCAGCAGCTTTGGGCTAGCGGGATCGAATGAGCAGTTCTTC. The whole variable domain, remainder taken from reference TRBV13 and TRBJ2-1, is AAGVIQSPRHLIKEKRETATLKCYPIPRHDTVYWYQQGPGQDPQFLISFYEKMQSDKGSIPDRFSAQQFSDYHSELNMSSLELGDSALYFCASSFGLAGSNEQFFGPGTRLTVL.